The rows below give T cell receptor beta chains drawn from one sample of a study of molecular identifiers for immune sequencing clone quantification. Each CDR3 protein is one row after TCRdb ran MiXCR on the PCR reads. The profile covers 490,000 or so distinct CDR3 sequences, with about 22% appearing a single time and about 0.8% taken by the ten largest. The sample consisted of naive CD8+ T cells from blood, with Jurkat cell RNA spiked in. The receptors were sampled from a human donor in good health. Some libraries in this study had Jurkat cell RNA spiked in. Each CDR3 is given with its conserved first and last residue. Each record gives: CDR3 DNA, CDR3 protein, D gene, clone size, V gene, J gene. The D gene is left open where the match is weak. Size is stated for part of the rows, as once, few or many counts, or as a class when the clone is expanded.

DNA: TGTGCCAGCGATACAGGGAGCTCTGGAAACACCATATATTTT
CDR3: CASDTGSSGNTIYF
D: .
size: .
V: TRBV6-6
J: TRBJ1-3

DNA: TGTGCCAGCAGTTACCCCCCCGGTGAAGCTTTCTTT
CDR3: CASSYPPGEAFF
D: .
size: many
V: TRBV6-2/TRBV6-3
J: TRBJ1-1

DNA: TGTGCCAGCAGCTTACAGGGGGCGAACACCGGGGAGCTGTTTTTT
CDR3: CASSLQGANTGELFF
D: TRBD1
size: many
V: TRBV7-9
J: TRBJ2-2

DNA: TGTGCCAGCAGTTCAAGGGGAAGGGGGCTGGAAGAGACCCAGTACTTC
CDR3: CASSSRGRGLEETQYF
D: TRBD1
size: few
V: TRBV27
J: TRBJ2-5

DNA: TGCAGTGCTAGGGCCCTTATCCACTACTACGAGCAGTACTTC
CDR3: CSARALIHYYEQYF
D: .
size: many
V: TRBV20-1
J: TRBJ2-7

DNA: TGTGCCAGCAGCTTAGTCGACGCGACAGGGGGCACAGATACGCGGTATTTT
CDR3: CASSLVDATGGTDTRYF
D: TRBD1
size: .
V: TRBV7-9
J: TRBJ2-3

DNA: TGTGCCAGCAGCTTGGGGCAAGGAGAAAAACTGTTTTTT
CDR3: CASSLGQGEKLFF
D: .
size: many
V: TRBV5-6
J: TRBJ1-4

DNA: TGCGCCAGCAGCCAAACCGCTAGCGGGGCCGGAGATACGCAGTATTTT
CDR3: CASSQTASGAGDTQYF
D: TRBD2
size: .
V: TRBV4-3
J: TRBJ2-3

DNA: TGTGCCATCAAATCGACAGGTCCCCAGTCTGAGCAGTACTTC
CDR3: CAIKSTGPQSEQYF
D: .
size: few
V: TRBV10-3
J: TRBJ2-7

DNA: TGTGCCAGCAGCTTAGAAGTAGGGATACAAGACAATGAGCAGTTCTTC
CDR3: CASSLEVGIQDNEQFF
D: .
size: .
V: TRBV11-2
J: TRBJ2-1

DNA: TGTGCCAGCAGGACTAGCGGGGGGACCGGTGGGACCCAGTACTTC
CDR3: CASRTSGGTGGTQYF
D: TRBD2
size: .
V: TRBV7-9
J: TRBJ2-5

DNA: TGTGCCAGCAGCTCCTTGGACGGGGGGGTTTTTGGCTACACCTTC
CDR3: CASSSLDGGVFGYTF
D: .
size: .
V: TRBV7-6
J: TRBJ1-2

DNA: TGCAGTGCTAGCGACCAACCTGAAGCTTTCTTT
CDR3: CSASDQPEAFF
D: .
size: many
V: TRBV20-1
J: TRBJ1-1

DNA: TGTGCCAGCATCCTAGGGAACGAGCAGTACTTC
CDR3: CASILGNEQYF
D: .
size: few
V: TRBV5-6
J: TRBJ2-7

DNA: TGTGCCAGCAGGTTCACCATCGATAATTCACCCCTCCACTTT
CDR3: CASRFTIDNSPLHF
D: .
size: many
V: TRBV7-8
J: TRBJ1-6

DNA: TGTGCCAGTAGTACAGCAGGCTATGGCTACACCTTC
CDR3: CASSTAGYGYTF
D: .
size: .
V: TRBV19
J: TRBJ1-2

DNA: TGTGCCAGCAGTTTCGGGTTAACCTACGAGCAGTACTTC
CDR3: CASSFGLTYEQYF
D: .
size: many
V: TRBV6-2/TRBV6-3
J: TRBJ2-7

DNA: TGTGCCAGCAATAGCAGGCCGATCTCTGGGGTCAACGTCCTGACTTTC
CDR3: CASNSRPISGVNVLTF
D: .
size: .
V: TRBV28
J: TRBJ2-6

DNA: TGCGCCAGCAGCCAAGCCCGCGCAACCAACTACGAGCAGTACTTC
CDR3: CASSQARATNYEQYF
D: .
size: .
V: TRBV4-1
J: TRBJ2-7

DNA: TGTGCCAGTAGTTTTCCGGGACAGGTCCAAGCTTTCTTT
CDR3: CASSFPGQVQAFF
D: TRBD1
size: many
V: TRBV19
J: TRBJ1-1

DNA: TGTGCCACCAGCAGACCAGACAGGGTTGAAGCTTTCTTT
CDR3: CATSRPDRVEAFF
D: TRBD1
size: .
V: TRBV15
J: TRBJ1-1

DNA: TGCAGTGCTAGAGATGTCTTCTTTAGTGCGCTAGTCTCCTACGAGCAGTACTTC
CDR3: CSARDVFFSALVSYEQYF
D: .
size: few
V: TRBV20-1
J: TRBJ2-7

DNA: TGCAGTGCTACCCCCGGGACTAGCGGTCAAGAGACCCAGTACTTC
CDR3: CSATPGTSGQETQYF
D: TRBD2
size: many
V: TRBV20-1
J: TRBJ2-5

DNA: TGTGCCAGCAGCCCGACAGGGGCATCGGGCGGGGAGCTGTTTTTT
CDR3: CASSPTGASGGELFF
D: TRBD1
size: many
V: TRBV9
J: TRBJ2-2

DNA: TGTGCCAGCAACCCCGTCACGGGACTATCTAACACCGGGGAGCTGTTTTTT
CDR3: CASNPVTGLSNTGELFF
D: TRBD2
size: .
V: TRBV6-2/TRBV6-3
J: TRBJ2-2

DNA: TGCAGCGTCCGACAGGGTAGCTCTTACGAGCAGTACTTC
CDR3: CSVRQGSSYEQYF
D: TRBD1
size: few
V: TRBV29-1
J: TRBJ2-7

DNA: TGTGCCAGCAGTTGGAGTAGCCGAGGTTACGAGCAGTACTTC
CDR3: CASSWSSRGYEQYF
D: .
size: .
V: TRBV27
J: TRBJ2-7

DNA: TGTGCCAGCACCGCCGGGACTAGCTCATACAATGAGCAGTTCTTC
CDR3: CASTAGTSSYNEQFF
D: TRBD2
size: many
V: TRBV12-3/TRBV12-4
J: TRBJ2-1